This TCR beta chain is drawn from a study of cytotoxic CD8 clonotypes in ibrutinib-treated CLL. Whole-study findings and limits: Higher clonality was seen at ibrutinib response and a return toward baseline at progression.

The method was immunoSEQ multiplex PCR; TCRdb's version includes in-frame clones alone and lacks a portion of them. The table includes just over 65,000 clones, around two thirds detected once. This clone was detected a few times. As yet, its antigen is unknown. The ends were cut back, 1 base at V and 0 bases at J, with 7 bases in the middle. Germline V gene sequence: CDR1 SEHNR, CDR2 FQNEAQ (reference sequence). The length of the CDR3 is 15 residues. Sample: PBMCs, taken after 12 months of ibrutinib treatment. The TCR originated in a human donor with chronic lymphocytic leukemia. The rearrangement uses TRBV7-9 and TRBJ1-3, with D unclear. The CDR3 coding sequence is TGTGCCAGCAGCTTAGTCAGGAGCTCTGGAAACACCATATATTTT. It is translated as CASSLVRSSGNTIYF.